These 29 T cell receptor beta chains came from one sample sequenced in a study of response to subunit inactivated influenza vaccine. TCRdb reanalysed the RT-PCR reads using MiXCR and keeps one entry per CDR3 protein. The table has some 550,000 distinct CDR3 sequences, under 25% seen once. These data were likewise used in another study, on T cells expressing NK-cell markers. That source reports: The authors made TCR beta cDNA libraries by 5'RACE template switching. This switching added a universal primer site and UMIs.

This sample comprised CD4+ T cells sorted from PBMCs, obtained 12 days after vaccination. The receptors were gathered from a man aged 50 to 59 who received an inactivated influenza vaccine.

The V gene is TRBV4-3, the J gene TRBJ2-2; TRBD1 agrees at 8 bases. Trimming removed 4 bases from V and 2 bases from J; junction bases left unmatched: 6. The CDR3 has 16 residues. Per the germline V gene, CDR1 is LGHNA and CDR2 is YSLEER. In DNA form, the CDR3 reads TGCGCCAGCAGCCCCTCCGGACAGGGTAACACCGGGGAGCTGTTTTTT. Amino acids: CASSPSGQGNTGELFF.

The chain links TRBV5-1 to TRBJ2-3; TRBD2 aligns across 13 bases. Germline trimming cut 3 bases from V and 0 bases from J; bases unmatched to any gene: 7. CDR3 length: 18 amino acids. Germline assignment: CDR1 SGHRS and CDR2 YFSETQ. This CDR3 reads CASSSMGLAGSSTDTQYF. The CDR3 nucleotides read TGCGCCAGCAGCTCGATGGGACTAGCGGGATCTAGCACAGATACGCAGTATTTT. Full variable domain (rest looked up from reference TRBV5-1 and TRBJ2-3): KAGVTQTPRYLIKTRGQQVTLSCSPISGHRSVSWYQQTPGQGLQFLFEYFSETQRNKGNFPGRFSGRQFSNSRSEMNVSTLELGDSALYLCASSSMGLAGSSTDTQYFGPGTRLTVL.

CDR3 loop: CASSSPLDEAFF. Written as DNA, the CDR3 is TGTGCCAGCTCATCCCCCCTTGATGAAGCTTTCTTT. The rearrangement joins TRBV9 to TRBJ1-1, with D hard to call. Trimming removed 7 bases at V and 7 bases at J, with 14 bases between. The CDR3 spans 12 residues. Looked up from germline, CDR1 is SGDLS and CDR2 is YYNGEE. Drawing the rest from reference TRBV9 and TRBJ1-1, the complete variable domain is DSGVTQTPKHLITATGQRVTLRCSPRSGDLSVYWYQQSLDQGLQFLIQYYNGEERAKGNILERFSAQQFPDLHSELNLSSLELGDSALYFCASSSPLDEAFFGQGTRLTVV.

This chain connects TRBV2 to TRBJ2-2, with D maybe TRBD1 (6 bases). The CDR3 is 14 amino acids. The germline V and J ends were trimmed by 7 bases and 1 base, with 10 bases remaining between them. The germline gives CDR1 SNHLY, CDR2 FYNNEI. The CDR3 reads CASTARGNTGELFF. In nucleotides, the CDR3 is TGTGCCAGCACGGCCAGGGGGAACACCGGGGAGCTGTTTTTT. The full variable domain, completed using reference TRBV2 and TRBJ2-2, is EPEVTQTPSHQVTQMGQEVILRCVPISNHLYFYWYRQILGQKVEFLVSFYNNEISEKSEIFDDQFSVERPDGSNFTLKIRSTKLEDSAMYFCASTARGNTGELFFGEGSRLTVL.

The chain links TRBV10-3 to TRBJ2-7; D may be TRBD2 (6 bases). Trimming cost V 11 bases and J 0 bases, with 11 bases left between them. CDR1 is ENHRY and CDR2 is SYGVKD in the germline V gene. CDR3 length: 12 residues. The CDR3 loop is CASAGHSYEQYF. DNA for the CDR3: TGTGCCTCAGCGGGCCACTCCTACGAGCAGTACTTC.

This chain uses TRBV12-3 or TRBV12-4 with TRBJ1-4, with a possible D match to TRBD1 (6 bases). CDR3 length: 14 residues. V dropped 5 bases and J dropped 6 bases, with 13 bases sitting between them. The CDR3 region has the DNA TGTGCCAGCAGTCTGGGGGGGCTTTATGAAAAACTGTTTTTT. Protein sequence: CASSLGGLYEKLFF.

This clonotype appeared many times. The J gene is TRBJ2-1, the V gene TRBV27; TRBD2 matches 14 bases. The CDR3 has 18 amino acids. The V gene's germline CDR1 is MNHEY and CDR2 SMNVEV (reference sequence). V shed 4 bases, J shed 7 bases, and the junction held 12 bases outside the gene matches. CDR3 loop: CASSSLAGLAGDDNEQFF. For the CDR3, the DNA is TGTGCCAGCAGTTCCCTAGCGGGACTAGCGGGAGACGATAATGAGCAGTTCTTC.

There are many counts of this clonotype. The chain recombines TRBV29-1 with TRBJ2-7; D unclear. The V and J ends lost 3 bases and 2 bases respectively, with 14 bases between them. The CDR3 covers 14 residues. Per the germline V gene, CDR1 is SQVTM and CDR2 is ANQGSEA. The CDR3 reads CSVEATESPYEQYF. The CDR3 DNA is TGCAGCGTTGAGGCCACTGAGTCTCCCTACGAGCAGTACTTC.

This clonotype was seen more than once but under ten times. This sequence joins TRBV20-1 and TRBJ2-4, with D possibly matching TRBD1 (6 bases). The germline V gene encodes CDR1 DFQATT and CDR2 SNEGSKA (reference sequence). V was cut by 6 bases and J by 1 base, with 16 bases left in between. The CDR3 is 15 residues long. CDR3 nucleotides: TGCAGTGCCCGTACCCCAGGGGCCGCCAAAAACATTCAGTACTTC. This translates into CSARTPGAAKNIQYF.

This clonotype was counted only a few times. The chain joins TRBV7-2 to TRBJ1-2; D is unresolved. Between the trimmed V and J ends, which lost 4 bases and 8 bases, there was a span of 20 bases. CDR1 and CDR2 (germline): SGHTA, FQGNSA. The CDR3 sequence is 15 residues long. CDR3 protein: CASSSPGRKGEGYTF. In DNA, the CDR3 is TGTGCCAGCAGCTCCCCTGGGAGGAAGGGCGAGGGCTACACCTTC.

The chain's CDR3 is CASSRIGTGASSGNTIYF. For the CDR3, the DNA is TGTGCCAGCAGCCGGATCGGGACAGGGGCCAGCTCTGGAAACACCATATATTTT. The J gene is TRBJ1-3, the V gene TRBV6-2 or TRBV6-3, with TRBD1 matching 10 bases. CDR3 length: 18 residues. The V gene's germline CDR1 is MNHEY and CDR2 SVGEGT. Trimming removed 6 bases from V and 0 bases from J; junction bases left unmatched: 11.

The rearrangement uses TRBV20-1 and TRBJ2-3; TRBD2 matches 12 bases. The junction had 14 bases not matched to a gene; V was cut back by 5 bases and J by 14 bases. The germline CDR1 and CDR2 sequences are DFQATT and SNEGSKA (reference sequence). The CDR3 consists of 14 residues. The CDR3 DNA reads TGCAGTGCTTCCAATCCTAGCGGGGGGGCCGTTCGGTATTTT. This translates into CSASNPSGGAVRYF.

This clonotype came up a few times. V usage is TRBV18 and J usage is TRBJ1-5; 7 bases are shared with TRBD1. V was clipped by 4 bases and J by 3 bases; unmatched bases: 6. The CDR3 sequence is 15 residues long. Germline V CDR1 and CDR2: KGHSH, LQKENI. The CDR3 loop is CASSQNQGDNQPQHF. Here the CDR3 DNA reads TGTGCCAGCTCACAGAACCAGGGGGACAATCAGCCCCAGCATTTT.

In this sample, this clonotype turned up a few times. The CDR3 loop is CAWSQGTYGYTF. For the CDR3, the DNA is TGTGCCTGGAGCCAGGGCACCTATGGCTACACCTTC. The rearrangement uses TRBV28 and TRBJ1-2, with a possible D match to TRBD1 (5 bases). In germline, CDR1 is MDHEN, CDR2 SYDVKM. CDR3 size: 12 residues. V was pared by 11 bases and J by 4 bases, with 14 bases between.

This chain uses TRBV6-2 or TRBV6-3 with TRBJ2-1, with TRBD2 identical over 12 bases. CDR1 and CDR2 (germline): MNHEY, SVGEGT. The V segment lost 7 bases and the J segment 3 bases; nucleotides outside the gene matches: 22. This CDR3 contains 21 residues. For the CDR3, the DNA is TGTGCCAGCAAGGGCCCCACCGACGCCTCGACTAGCGGGGGATACTACAATGAGCAGTTCTTC. This gives the protein CASKGPTDASTSGGYYNEQFF.

This clonotype was observed a handful of times. V is TRBV16 and J is TRBJ2-4; D might be TRBD2 (5 bases). Germline V CDR1 and CDR2: KGHSY, FQNENV. This CDR3 region has 14 residues. Trimming stripped 4 bases from V and 5 bases from J, with 12 bases between. Written as DNA, the CDR3 is TGTGCCAGCAGCCGCCGGACTGTAGAAAACATTCAGTACTTC. Translation: CASSRRTVENIQYF.

This clonotype was counted only a few times. The gene calls are TRBV7-9 and TRBJ2-7, with a tentative D call TRBD2 (5 bases). Trimming cost V 3 bases and J 0 bases, with 12 bases left between them. CDR1 and CDR2 from the germline V gene are SEHNR and FQNEAQ (reference sequence). The CDR3 sequence is 15 residues long. The CDR3 spells CASSLRGESSYEQYF. CDR3 nucleotides: TGTGCCAGCAGCTTGCGTGGGGAGAGCTCCTACGAGCAGTACTTC.

This chain connects TRBV20-1 to TRBJ2-5; D remains ambiguous. CDR3 size: 13 residues. CDR1 is DFQATT, CDR2 SNEGSKA, per germline (reference sequence). Trimming stripped 3 bases from V and 0 bases from J, with 8 bases between. Here the CDR3 DNA reads TGCAGTGCTAGTACGGCGGACCAAGAGACCCAGTACTTC. Its translation: CSASTADQETQYF.

This chain uses TRBV5-1 with TRBJ1-1; D gene ambiguous. CDR1 and CDR2 from the germline V gene are SGHRS and YFSETQ. V lost 5 bases and J 2 bases, leaving 10 bases between the germline ends. This CDR3 is 13 amino acids long. CDR3 region: CASSEGSNTEAFF. The CDR3 nucleotides read TGCGCCAGCAGTGAAGGGTCAAACACTGAAGCTTTCTTT.

The chain uses TRBV5-1 and TRBJ2-4; D tentatively fits TRBD1 or TRBD2 (5 bases each). Germline V CDR1 and CDR2: SGHRS, YFSETQ. The CDR3 contains 14 residues. The V end was cut by 4 bases, the J end by 7 bases, with 15 bases between. CDR3: CASSLEGEGNIQYF. DNA for the CDR3: TGCGCCAGCAGCCTGGAAGGTGAGGGGAACATTCAGTACTTC.

V gene TRBV9 combines with J gene TRBJ2-1, with TRBD2 matching 10 bases. CDR1 is SGDLS and CDR2 is YYNGEE in the germline V gene. J was trimmed by 7 bases and V by 1 base; bases with no gene match: 5. CDR3 length equals 15 residues. This chain's CDR3 is CASSVTSGDFNEQFF. The CDR3 DNA follows: TGTGCCAGCAGCGTAACTAGCGGGGACTTTAATGAGCAGTTCTTC. Together with reference TRBV9 and TRBJ2-1, the CDR3 gives the full variable domain: DSGVTQTPKHLITATGQRVTLRCSPRSGDLSVYWYQQSLDQGLQFLIQYYNGEERAKGNILERFSAQQFPDLHSELNLSSLELGDSALYFCASSVTSGDFNEQFFGPGTRLTVL.

This clonotype was detected a few times. The rearrangement uses TRBV29-1 and TRBJ1-2, with D perhaps matching TRBD1 (6 bases). Germline V gives CDR1 SQVTM, CDR2 ANQGSEA. Trimming shortened V by 7 bases and J by 9 bases, and 15 bases separated the two germline ends. The CDR3 has 11 amino acids. The CDR3 DNA reads as TGCAGCGCCGAGGGTGACAGGAGCTACACCTTC. This codes for CSAEGDRSYTF.

The CDR3 coding sequence is TGTGCCAGCAGAGCGACCGGGACAGCCTACGAGCAGTACTTC. As protein: CASRATGTAYEQYF. The chain employs TRBV12-3 or TRBV12-4 and TRBJ2-7, with 7 bases aligning to TRBD1. The J segment lost 2 bases and the V segment lost 6 bases, leaving 7 bases of the junction unmatched. The CDR3 spans 14 residues.

This clonotype was recorded a few times. The chain links TRBV15 to TRBJ1-5, with D possibly matching TRBD1 (5 bases). V lost 5 bases and J 5 bases, leaving 10 bases between the germline ends. CDR1 LNHNV and CDR2 YYDKDF come from the germline V gene (reference sequence). The CDR3 has 13 residues. CDR3 DNA: TGTGCCACCAGCGAGGGGCTTGATCAGCCCCAGCATTTT. It encodes CATSEGLDQPQHF.

This clonotype came up a few times. The gene calls are TRBV24-1 and TRBJ2-1; the D gene is possibly TRBD2 (5 bases). The CDR3 consists of 14 residues. V dropped 1 base and J dropped 6 bases, with 9 bases sitting between them. Germline CDR1 is KGHDR and CDR2 is SFDVKD. In DNA form, the CDR3 reads TGTGCCACCAGTGATTTTCGGGGTGGCAATGAGCAGTTCTTC. The encoded protein is CATSDFRGGNEQFF.

This clonotype has a handful of counts. V usage is TRBV5-1 and J usage is TRBJ2-5; 8 positions agree with TRBD1. With 3 bases clipped from V and 2 bases from J, the junction kept 6 bases outside the gene matches. This CDR3 comprises 15 residues. Per the germline V gene, CDR1 is SGHRS and CDR2 is YFSETQ. In DNA, the CDR3 is TGCGCCAGCAGCTACGGGACAGGAAATCAAGAGACCCAGTACTTC. Residues: CASSYGTGNQETQYF.

The rearrangement joins TRBV9 to TRBJ2-2, with 9 bases lining up with TRBD1. Trimming took 4 bases from V and 8 from J; bases not matched to a gene: 9. The CDR3 totals 15 residues. CDR1 SGDLS and CDR2 YYNGEE come from the germline V gene. The CDR3 here is CASSPHYRGLGELFF. The CDR3 DNA is TGTGCCAGCAGCCCCCACTACAGGGGGCTGGGGGAGCTGTTTTTT.

J is TRBJ2-7 and V is TRBV28; D assignment may be TRBD1 or TRBD2 (7 bases each). Germline CDR1 reads MDHEN; CDR2 reads SYDVKM. V lost 2 bases and J 4 bases, leaving 15 bases between the germline ends. The CDR3 length is 15 residues. The CDR3 loop reads CASSLGRGQSYEQYF. CDR3 in DNA: TGTGCCAGCAGTTTAGGGAGGGGGCAATCTTACGAGCAGTACTTC.

The rearrangement joins TRBV4-2 to TRBJ1-4, with unresolved D. Germline assignment: CDR1 LGHNA and CDR2 YNFKEQ. The V and J ends lost 1 base and 8 bases respectively, with 17 bases between them. The length of the CDR3 is 16 residues. In nucleotides, the CDR3 is TGTGCCAGCAGCCAAGGAAGCGTGGTGGGCGGGGAAAAACTGTTTTTT. Protein product: CASSQGSVVGGEKLFF.